These 4 T cell receptor beta chains were all obtained from the same sample, sequenced in a study of blood T cell repertoires in COVID-19. Libraries were prepared by immunoSEQ multiplex PCR; TCRdb keeps only in-frame clonotypes and omits some of them. The data contain 170,000 or so clones, roughly 84% of them singletons. The sample taken for sequencing was peripheral blood. These receptors originate from a man aged 18 to 29 with active or convalescent COVID-19.

The chain combines TRBV18 with TRBJ2-7; TRBD1 is a possible D gene (5 bases). Germline values: CDR1 KGHSH, CDR2 LQKENI. The CDR3 covers 13 residues. Trimming removed 5 bases from V and 7 bases from J, with 15 bases in between. Here the CDR3 DNA reads TGTGCCAGCTCAGCAGGTGCTGGGGCTGAGCAGTACTTC. This sequence encodes CASSAGAGAEQYF.

On this clone itself: Just one base apart from a much larger clone, this may be a read error. This sequence joins TRBV27 and TRBJ2-5, with D perhaps TRBD1 (5 bases). The J call could be wrong; TRBJ2-7 is a better fit for the DNA end. The germline V gene has CDR1 MNHEY and CDR2 SMNVEV (reference sequence). This CDR3 spans 15 amino acids. The CDR3 nucleotides are TGTGCCAGCAGTTTATCCGACAGTAGCTCCTACGAGCAGTACTTC. Its translation is CASSLSDSSSYEQYF.

As DNA, the CDR3 is TGCGCCAGCAGCTTGTTGGCAGGGGACACTGAAGCTTTCTTT. As protein: CASSLLAGDTEAFF. J is TRBJ1-1 and V is TRBV5-1, with TRBD1 as a possible D gene (6 bases). CDR1 is SGHRS and CDR2 is YFSETQ in the germline V gene. V was cut by 1 base and J by 3 bases, with 10 bases left in between. CDR3 length equals 14 residues.

The chain recombines TRBV4-1 with TRBJ1-6; D perhaps matches TRBD1 (5 bases). Germline V gene data show CDR1 as MGHRA and CDR2 as YSYEKL. The CDR3 runs 16 residues. V was trimmed by 0 bases and J by 8 bases, leaving 14 bases between them. CDR3 nucleotides: TGCGCCAGCAGCCAAGATATTGGGGACTGGGATTCACCCCTCCACTTT. Its translation: CASSQDIGDWDSPLHF.